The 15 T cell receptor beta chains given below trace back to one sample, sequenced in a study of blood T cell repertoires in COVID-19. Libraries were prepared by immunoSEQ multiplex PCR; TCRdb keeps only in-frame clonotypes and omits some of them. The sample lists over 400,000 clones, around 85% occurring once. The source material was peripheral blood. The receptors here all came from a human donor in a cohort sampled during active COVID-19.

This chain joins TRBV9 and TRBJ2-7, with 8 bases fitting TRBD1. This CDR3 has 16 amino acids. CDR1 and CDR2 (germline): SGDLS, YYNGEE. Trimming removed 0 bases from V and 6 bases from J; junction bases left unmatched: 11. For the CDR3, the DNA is TGTGCCAGCAGCGTAGGAAAAGGGACAGGTATCGGCGAGCAGTACTTC. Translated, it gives CASSVGKGTGIGEQYF.

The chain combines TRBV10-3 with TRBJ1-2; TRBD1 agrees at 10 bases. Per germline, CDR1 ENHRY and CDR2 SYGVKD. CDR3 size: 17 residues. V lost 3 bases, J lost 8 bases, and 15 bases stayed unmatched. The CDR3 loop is CAISESGARTGGRGYTF. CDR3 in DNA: TGTGCCATCAGTGAATCGGGAGCGAGGACAGGGGGTAGGGGCTACACCTTC.

In DNA form, the CDR3 reads TGTGCCAGCAGCGGGAGCGGGAGTAAGACAGATACGCAGTATTTT. The encoded protein is CASSGSGSKTDTQYF. This rearrangement joins TRBV9 to TRBJ2-3; 8 bases line up with TRBD2. This CDR3 has 15 residues. Germline assignment: CDR1 SGDLS and CDR2 YYNGEE. J was trimmed by 3 bases and V by 3 bases; bases with no gene match: 6.

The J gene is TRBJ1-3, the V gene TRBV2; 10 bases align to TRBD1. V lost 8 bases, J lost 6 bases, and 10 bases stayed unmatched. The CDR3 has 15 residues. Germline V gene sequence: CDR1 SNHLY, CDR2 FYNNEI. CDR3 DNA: TGTGCCAGCGGGGACCGGGACAGGGGAGCAAACACCATATATTTT. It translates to CASGDRDRGANTIYF.

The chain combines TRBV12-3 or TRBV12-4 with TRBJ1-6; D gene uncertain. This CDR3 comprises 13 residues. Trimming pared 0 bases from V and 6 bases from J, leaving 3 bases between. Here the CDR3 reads CASSLASNSPLHF. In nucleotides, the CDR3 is TGTGCCAGCAGTTTAGCGAGTAATTCACCCCTCCACTTT.

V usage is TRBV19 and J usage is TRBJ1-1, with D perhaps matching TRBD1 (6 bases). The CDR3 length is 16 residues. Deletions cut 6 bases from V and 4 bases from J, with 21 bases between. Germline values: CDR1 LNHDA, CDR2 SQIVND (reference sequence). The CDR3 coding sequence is TGTGCCAGTAGATGGGCAGGGCCCCTGGGGGCCACTGAAGCTTTCTTT. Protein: CASRWAGPLGATEAFF.

This CDR3 reads CASSAFSSATNEKLFF. The CDR3 region has the DNA TGTGCCAGCAGCGCATTTTCTAGTGCAACTAATGAAAAACTGTTTTTT. The gene calls are TRBV3-1 (or the pseudogene TRBV3-2) and TRBJ1-4; no definite D call. With 5 bases removed from V and 0 bases from J, the gap between germline ends came to 13 bases. The CDR3 loop spans 16 amino acids. Germline CDR1 reads LGHDT; CDR2 reads YNNKEL (reference sequence).

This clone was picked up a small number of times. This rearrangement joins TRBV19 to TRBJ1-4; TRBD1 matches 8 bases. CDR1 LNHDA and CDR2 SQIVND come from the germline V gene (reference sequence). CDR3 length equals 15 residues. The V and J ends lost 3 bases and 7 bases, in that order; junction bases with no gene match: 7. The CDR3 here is CASSISDRDGEKLFF. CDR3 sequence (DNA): TGTGCCAGTAGTATTTCGGACAGGGATGGTGAAAAACTGTTTTTT. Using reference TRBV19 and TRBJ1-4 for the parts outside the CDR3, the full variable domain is DGGITQSPKYLFRKEGQNVTLSCEQNLNHDAMYWYRQDPGQGLRLIYYSQIVNDFQKGDIAEGYSVSREKKESFPLTVTSAQKNPTAFYLCASSISDRDGEKLFFGSGTQLSVL.

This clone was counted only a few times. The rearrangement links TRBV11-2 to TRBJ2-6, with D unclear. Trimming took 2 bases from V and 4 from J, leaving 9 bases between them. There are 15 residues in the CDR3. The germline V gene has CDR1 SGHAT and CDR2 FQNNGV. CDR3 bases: TGTGCCAGCAGCTTATCAGGCCCCGGGGCCAACGTCCTGACTTTC. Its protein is CASSLSGPGANVLTF. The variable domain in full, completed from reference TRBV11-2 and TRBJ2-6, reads EAGVAQSPRYKIIEKRQSVAFWCNPISGHATLYWYQQILGQGPKLLIQFQNNGVVDDSQLPKDRFSAERLKGVDSTLKIQPAKLEDSAVYLCASSLSGPGANVLTFGAGSRLTVL.

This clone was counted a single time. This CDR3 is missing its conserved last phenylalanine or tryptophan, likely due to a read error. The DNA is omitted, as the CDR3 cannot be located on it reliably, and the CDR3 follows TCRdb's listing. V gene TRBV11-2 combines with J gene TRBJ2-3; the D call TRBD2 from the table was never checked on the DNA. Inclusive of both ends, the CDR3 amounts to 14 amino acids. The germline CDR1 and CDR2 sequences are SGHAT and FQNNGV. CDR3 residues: CASSPPLGSGTAEI.

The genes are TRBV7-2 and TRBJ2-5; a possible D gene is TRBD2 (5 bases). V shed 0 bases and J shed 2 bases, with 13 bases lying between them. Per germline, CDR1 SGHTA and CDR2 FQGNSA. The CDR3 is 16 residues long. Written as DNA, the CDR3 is TGTGCCAGCAGCTTAGCACAGTACGGCGGGCAAGAGACCCAGTACTTC. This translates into CASSLAQYGGQETQYF.

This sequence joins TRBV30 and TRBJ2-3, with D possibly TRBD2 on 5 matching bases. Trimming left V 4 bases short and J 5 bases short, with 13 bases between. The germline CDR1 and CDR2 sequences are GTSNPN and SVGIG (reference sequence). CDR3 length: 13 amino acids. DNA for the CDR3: TGTGCCTGGACAGCCGGAGCGGAAGATACGCAGTATTTT. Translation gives CAWTAGAEDTQYF.

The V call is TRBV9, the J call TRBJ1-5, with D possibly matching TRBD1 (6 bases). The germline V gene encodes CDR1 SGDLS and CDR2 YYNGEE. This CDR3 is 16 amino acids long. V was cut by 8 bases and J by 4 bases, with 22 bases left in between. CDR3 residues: CASRGPGQTLNQPQHF. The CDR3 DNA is TGTGCCAGTAGAGGTCCGGGACAAACCTTAAATCAGCCCCAGCATTTT. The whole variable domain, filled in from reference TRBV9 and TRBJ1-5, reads DSGVTQTPKHLITATGQRVTLRCSPRSGDLSVYWYQQSLDQGLQFLIQYYNGEERAKGNILERFSAQQFPDLHSELNLSSLELGDSALYFCASRGPGQTLNQPQHFGDGTRLSIL.

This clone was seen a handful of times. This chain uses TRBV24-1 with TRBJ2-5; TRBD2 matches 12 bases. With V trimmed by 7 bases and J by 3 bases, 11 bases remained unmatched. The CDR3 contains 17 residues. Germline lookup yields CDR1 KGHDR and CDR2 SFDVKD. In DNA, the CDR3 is TGTGCCACCAGCCCGGGGGGGGCTAGCGGGAGGGAAGAGACCCAGTACTTC. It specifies CATSPGGASGREETQYF.

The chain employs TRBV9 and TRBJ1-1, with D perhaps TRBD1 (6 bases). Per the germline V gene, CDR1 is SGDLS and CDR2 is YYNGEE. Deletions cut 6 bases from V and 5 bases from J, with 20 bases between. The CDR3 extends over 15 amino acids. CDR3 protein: CASTRGGTTRTEAFF. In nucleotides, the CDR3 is TGTGCCAGCACCCGGGGGGGGACAACAAGGACTGAAGCTTTCTTT.